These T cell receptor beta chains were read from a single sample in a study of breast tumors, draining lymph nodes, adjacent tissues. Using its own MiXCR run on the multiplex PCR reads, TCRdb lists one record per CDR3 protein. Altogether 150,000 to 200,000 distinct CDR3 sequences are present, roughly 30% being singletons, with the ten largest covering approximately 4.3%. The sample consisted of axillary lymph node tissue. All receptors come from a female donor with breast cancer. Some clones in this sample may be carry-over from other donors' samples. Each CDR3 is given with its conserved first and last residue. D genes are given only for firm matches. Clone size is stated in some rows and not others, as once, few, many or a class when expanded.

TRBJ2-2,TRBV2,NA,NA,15,CAWPGDPANTGELFF,TGTGCCTGGCCGGGGGACCCAGCGAACACCGGGGAGCTGTTTTTT
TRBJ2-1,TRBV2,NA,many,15,CASSTIGAAYNEQFF,TGTGCCAGCAGTACCATCGGGGCTGCCTACAATGAGCAGTTCTTC
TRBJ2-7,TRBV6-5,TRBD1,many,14,CASSRTGGSYEQYF,TGTGCCAGCAGTCGGACAGGGGGTTCCTACGAGCAGTACTTC
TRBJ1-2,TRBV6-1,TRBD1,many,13,CAGYPGQGIGYTF,TGTGCCGGCTACCCGGGACAGGGGATTGGCTACACCTTC
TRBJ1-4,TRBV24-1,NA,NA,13,CATSPGTNEKLFF,TGTGCCACCAGTCCTGGAACTAATGAAAAACTGTTTTTT
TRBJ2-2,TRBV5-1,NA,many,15,CASSIIGLNTGELFF,TGCGCCAGCAGTATCATAGGCTTGAACACCGGGGAGCTGTTTTTT
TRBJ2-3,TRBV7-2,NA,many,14,CASSFGTPTDAQYF,TGTGCCAGCAGCTTTGGGACACCCACAGATGCGCAGTATTTT
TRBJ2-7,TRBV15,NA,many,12,CATRVSSYEQYF,TGTGCCACCAGGGTTAGCTCCTACGAGCAGTACTTC
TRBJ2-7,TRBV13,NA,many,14,CASSPRGGTNEQYF,TGTGCCAGCAGCCCCCGCGGAGGTACCAACGAGCAGTACTTC
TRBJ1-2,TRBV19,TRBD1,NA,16,CVSSPLQGQGAHGYTF,TGTGTCAGTAGTCCTCTCCAGGGACAGGGGGCGCATGGCTACACCTTC
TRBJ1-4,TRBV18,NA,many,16,CASSPPSGQIHGKLFF,TGTGCCAGCTCGCCTCCCTCAGGTCAAATACACGGAAAACTGTTTTTT
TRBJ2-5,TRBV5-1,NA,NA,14,CASGHQGLQETQYF,TGCGCCAGCGGCCATCAGGGTCTCCAAGAGACCCAGTACTTC
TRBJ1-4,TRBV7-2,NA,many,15,CASSLEGTTNEKLFF,TGTGCCAGCAGCTTAGAAGGGACAACTAATGAAAAACTGTTTTTT
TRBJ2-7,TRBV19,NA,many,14,CASPRIRRTYEQYF,TGTGCCAGCCCCAGGATAAGAAGGACCTACGAGCAGTACTTC
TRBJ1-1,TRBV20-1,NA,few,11,CSAIRNTEAFF,TGCAGTGCTATTAGGAACACTGAAGCTTTCTTT
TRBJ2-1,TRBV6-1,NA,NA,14,CASKEVPQYNEQFF,TGTGCCAGCAAGGAGGTTCCTCAGTACAATGAGCAGTTCTTC
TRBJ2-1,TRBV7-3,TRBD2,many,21,CASSLIETGPLAGAEKGEQFF,TGTGCCAGCAGCTTAATTGAGACAGGGCCACTAGCGGGGGCTGAAAAGGGTGAGCAGTTCTTC
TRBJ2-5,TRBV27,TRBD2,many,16,CASSLGTSGSYETQYF,TGTGCCAGCAGTTTAGGTACTAGCGGGAGTTACGAGACCCAGTACTTC
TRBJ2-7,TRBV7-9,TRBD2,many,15,CASSPTSGGAHEQYF,TGTGCCAGCAGCCCGACTAGCGGGGGGGCCCACGAGCAGTACTTC
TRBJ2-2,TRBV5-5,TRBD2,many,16,CASSRRLAGVTGELFF,TGTGCCAGCAGCCGCCGACTAGCGGGAGTCACCGGGGAGCTGTTTTTT
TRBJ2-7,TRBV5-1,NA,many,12,CASSPHDYEQYF,TGCGCCAGCAGCCCCCATGACTACGAGCAGTACTTC
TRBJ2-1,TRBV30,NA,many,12,CAWSPSFSEQFF,TGTGCCTGGAGCCCCTCCTTTAGTGAGCAGTTCTTC
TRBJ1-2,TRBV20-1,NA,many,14,CSARGRVDLHGYTF,TGCAGTGCTAGAGGTAGGGTAGACCTCCATGGCTACACCTTC
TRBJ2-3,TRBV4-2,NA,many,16,CASSQDPGLLADTQYF,TGTGCCAGCAGCCAAGACCCCGGGCTGCTGGCAGATACGCAGTATTTT
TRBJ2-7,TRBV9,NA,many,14,CASSVVAFTYEQYF,TGTGCCAGCAGCGTAGTCGCCTTCACCTACGAGCAGTACTTC
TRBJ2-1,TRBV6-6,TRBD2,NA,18,CASSYLYLAGLSYNEQFF,TGTGCCAGCAGTTACCTATACCTAGCGGGGCTCTCCTACAATGAGCAGTTCTTC
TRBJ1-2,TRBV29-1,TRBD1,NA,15,CSLGTGVPLNYGYTF,TGCAGCTTAGGGACAGGGGTCCCCTTGAACTATGGCTACACCTTC
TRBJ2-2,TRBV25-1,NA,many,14,CASSESRFSGELFF,TGTGCCAGCAGTGAGAGTAGGTTTTCCGGGGAGCTGTTTTTT
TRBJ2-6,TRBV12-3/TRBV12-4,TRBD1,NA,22,CASSLGGTGGNEQFSGANVLTF,TGTGCCAGCAGTTTAGGCGGGACAGGGGGCAATGAGCAGTTCTCTGGGGCCAACGTCCTGACTTTC
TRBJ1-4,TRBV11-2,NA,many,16,CASSLGVWGHNEKLFF,TGTGCCAGCAGCTTAGGTGTTTGGGGGCACAATGAAAAACTGTTTTTT
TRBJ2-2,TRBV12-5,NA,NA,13,CASGSAGTGELFF,TGTGCTAGTGGTTCCGCGGGGACCGGGGAGCTGTTTTTT